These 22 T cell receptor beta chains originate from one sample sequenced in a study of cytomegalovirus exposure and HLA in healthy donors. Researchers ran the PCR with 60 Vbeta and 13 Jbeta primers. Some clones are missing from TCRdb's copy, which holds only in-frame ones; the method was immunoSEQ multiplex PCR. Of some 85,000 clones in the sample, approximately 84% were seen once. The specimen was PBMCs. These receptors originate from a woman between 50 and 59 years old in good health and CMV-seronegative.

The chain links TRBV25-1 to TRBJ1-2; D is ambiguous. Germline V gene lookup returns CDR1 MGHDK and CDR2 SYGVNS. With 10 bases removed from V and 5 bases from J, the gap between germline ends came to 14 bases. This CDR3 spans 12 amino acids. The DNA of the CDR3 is TGTGCCACCAGGCGGGAAAGGTATGGCTACACCTTC. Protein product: CATRRERYGYTF.

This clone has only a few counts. CDR3 region: CASSEADRELMYEQYF. For the CDR3, the DNA is TGTGCCAGCAGTGAAGCGGACCGGGAGTTGATGTACGAGCAGTACTTC. V gene TRBV6-1 combines with J gene TRBJ2-7; D might be TRBD2 (6 bases). CDR1 and CDR2 (germline): MNHNS, SASEGT. The V gene lost 0 bases and the J gene lost 4 bases, with 16 bases spanning the gap. The CDR3 extends over 16 amino acids.

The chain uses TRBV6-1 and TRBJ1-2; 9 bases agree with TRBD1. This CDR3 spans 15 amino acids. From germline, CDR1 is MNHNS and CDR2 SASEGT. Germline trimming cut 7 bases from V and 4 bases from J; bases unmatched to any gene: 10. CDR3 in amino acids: CASNQGTGYGYGYTF. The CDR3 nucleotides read TGTGCCAGCAATCAAGGGACAGGGTACGGCTATGGCTACACCTTC.

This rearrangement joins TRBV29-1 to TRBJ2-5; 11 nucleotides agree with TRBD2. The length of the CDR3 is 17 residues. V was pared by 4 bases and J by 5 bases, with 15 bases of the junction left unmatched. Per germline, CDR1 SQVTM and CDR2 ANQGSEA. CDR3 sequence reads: CSVGRRLAGGLGETQYF. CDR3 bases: TGCAGCGTTGGGAGGAGGCTAGCGGGGGGCTTGGGGGAGACCCAGTACTTC.

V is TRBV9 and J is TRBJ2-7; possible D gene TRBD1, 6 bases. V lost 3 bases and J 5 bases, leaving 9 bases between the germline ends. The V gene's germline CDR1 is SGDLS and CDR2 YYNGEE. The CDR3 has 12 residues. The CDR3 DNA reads TGTGCCAGCAGCGACACAGGGAACGAGCAGTACTTC. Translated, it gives CASSDTGNEQYF.

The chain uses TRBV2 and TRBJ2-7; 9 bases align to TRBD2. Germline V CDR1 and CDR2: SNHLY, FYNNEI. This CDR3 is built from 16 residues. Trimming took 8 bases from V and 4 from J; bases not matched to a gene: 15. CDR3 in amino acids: CASAGGVSWSVYEQYF. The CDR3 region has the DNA TGTGCCAGCGCGGGAGGGGTTAGCTGGTCGGTGTACGAGCAGTACTTC.

The CDR3 loop is CASSLDSRTEAFF. The CDR3 nucleotides are TGTGCCAGCAGCTTGGACAGCAGAACTGAAGCTTTCTTT. The rearrangement uses TRBV5-6 and TRBJ1-1; D unresolved. This CDR3 has 13 residues. Germline lookup yields CDR1 SGHDT and CDR2 YYEEEE. V lost 0 bases, J lost 5 bases, and 8 bases lay in between. The full variable domain, in which reference TRBV5-6 and TRBJ1-1 provide the parts outside the CDR3, is DAGVTQSPTHLIKTRGQQVTLRCSPKSGHDTVSWYQQALGQGPQFIFQYYEEEERQRGNFPDRFSGHQFPNYSSELNVNALLLGDSALYLCASSLDSRTEAFFGQGTRLTVV.

The CDR3 DNA is TGCGCCAGCAGCTTAAACCCTAGCGGGAGGGCCTCCTACGAGCAGTACTTC. Residues: CASSLNPSGRASYEQYF. The rearrangement joins TRBV5-1 to TRBJ2-5, with 12 bases fitting TRBD2. Judging by the DNA end, TRBJ2-7 fits better; the J call may be wrong. Germline V lookup: CDR1 SGHRS, CDR2 YFSETQ. There are 17 residues in the CDR3.

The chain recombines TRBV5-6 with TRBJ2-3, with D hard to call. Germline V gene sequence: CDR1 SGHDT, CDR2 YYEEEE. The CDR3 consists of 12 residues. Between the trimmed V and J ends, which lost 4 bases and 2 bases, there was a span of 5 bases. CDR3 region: CASSPSTDTQYF. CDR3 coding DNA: TGTGCCAGCAGCCCGTCCACAGATACGCAGTATTTT.

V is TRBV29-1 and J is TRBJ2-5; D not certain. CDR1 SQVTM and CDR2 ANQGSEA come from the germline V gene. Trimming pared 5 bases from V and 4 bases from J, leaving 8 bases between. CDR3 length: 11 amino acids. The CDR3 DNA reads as TGCAGCGTTTTAGTTGGAGAGACCCAGTACTTC. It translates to CSVLVGETQYF.

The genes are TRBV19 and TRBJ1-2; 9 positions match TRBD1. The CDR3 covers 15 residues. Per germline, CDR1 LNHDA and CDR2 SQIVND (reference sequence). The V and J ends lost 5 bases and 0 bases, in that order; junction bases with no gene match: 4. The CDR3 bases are TGTGCCAGTAGTGCGGGACAGGGAGCTAACTATGGCTACACCTTC. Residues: CASSAGQGANYGYTF.

CDR3 in DNA: TGTGCCAGCTGCCCTACCTCTCGAAACACTGAAGCTTTCTTT. Translating gives CASCPTSRNTEAFF. This rearrangement joins TRBV6-1 to TRBJ1-1; no clear D. The CDR3 sequence is 14 residues long. V was cut by 8 bases and J by 2 bases, with 15 bases left in between. CDR1 is MNHNS and CDR2 is SASEGT in the germline V gene.

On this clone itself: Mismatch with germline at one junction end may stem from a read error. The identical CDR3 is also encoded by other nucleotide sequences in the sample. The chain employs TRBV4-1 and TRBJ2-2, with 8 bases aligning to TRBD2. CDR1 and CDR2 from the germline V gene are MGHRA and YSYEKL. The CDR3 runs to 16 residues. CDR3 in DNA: TGTGCCAGCAGCCACGCAGCGGGACTAGACACCGGGGAGCTGTTTTTT. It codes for CASSHAAGLDTGELFF.

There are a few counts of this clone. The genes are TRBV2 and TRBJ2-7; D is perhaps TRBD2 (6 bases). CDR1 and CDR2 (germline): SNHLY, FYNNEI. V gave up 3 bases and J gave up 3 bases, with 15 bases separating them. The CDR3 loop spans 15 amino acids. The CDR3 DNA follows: TGTGCCAGCAGTGATCGGGGGACCACCCTCTACGAGCAGTACTTC. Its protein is CASSDRGTTLYEQYF.

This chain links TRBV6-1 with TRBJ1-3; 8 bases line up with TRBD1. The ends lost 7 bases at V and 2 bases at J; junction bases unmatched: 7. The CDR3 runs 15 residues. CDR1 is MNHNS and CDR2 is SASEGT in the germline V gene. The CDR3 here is CASNPRTGTGNTIYF. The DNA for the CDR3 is TGTGCCAGCAACCCTCGGACAGGGACTGGAAACACCATATATTTT.

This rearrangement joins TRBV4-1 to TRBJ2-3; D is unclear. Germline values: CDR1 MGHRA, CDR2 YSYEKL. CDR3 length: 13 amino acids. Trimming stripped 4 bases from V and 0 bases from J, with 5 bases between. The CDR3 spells CASSRASTDTQYF. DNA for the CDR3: TGCGCCAGCAGCCGGGCGAGCACAGATACGCAGTATTTT.

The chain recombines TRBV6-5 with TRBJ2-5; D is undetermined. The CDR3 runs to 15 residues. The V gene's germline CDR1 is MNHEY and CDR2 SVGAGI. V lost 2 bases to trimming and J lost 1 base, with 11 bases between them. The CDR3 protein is CASSYAIPGQETQYF. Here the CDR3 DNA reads TGTGCCAGCAGTTACGCCATACCCGGCCAAGAGACCCAGTACTTC.

The CDR3 loop is CASSLARPSPGDGYTF. The CDR3 region has the DNA TGTGCCAGCAGCTTGGCCAGACCATCTCCGGGGGATGGCTACACCTTC. This rearrangement joins TRBV11-2 to TRBJ1-2, with D maybe TRBD1 (5 bases). The CDR3 covers 16 residues. Trimming shortened V by 3 bases and J by 6 bases, and 20 bases separated the two germline ends. Germline CDR1 SGHAT, CDR2 FQNNGV.

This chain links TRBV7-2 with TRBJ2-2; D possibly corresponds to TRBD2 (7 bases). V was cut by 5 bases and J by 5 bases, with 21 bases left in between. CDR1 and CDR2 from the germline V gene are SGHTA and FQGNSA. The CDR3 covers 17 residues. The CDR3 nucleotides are TGTGCCAGCAGCCCCTTCTCGGGGGGCCAACTTACCGGGGAGCTGTTTTTT. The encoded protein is CASSPFSGGQLTGELFF.

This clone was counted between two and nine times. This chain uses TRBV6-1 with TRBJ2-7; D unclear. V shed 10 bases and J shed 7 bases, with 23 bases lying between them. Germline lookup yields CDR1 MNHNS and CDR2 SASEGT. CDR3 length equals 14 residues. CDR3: CATLGGFSLGEQYV. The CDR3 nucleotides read TGTGCCACCTTGGGTGGGTTTTCCCTAGGAGAGCAGTACGTC.

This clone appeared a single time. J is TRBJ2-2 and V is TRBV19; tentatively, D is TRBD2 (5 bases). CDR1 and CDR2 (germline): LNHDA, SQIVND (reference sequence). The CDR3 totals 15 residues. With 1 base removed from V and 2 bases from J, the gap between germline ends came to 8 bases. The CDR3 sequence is CASSIAGINTGELFF. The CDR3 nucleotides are TGTGCCAGTAGTATAGCCGGGATCAACACCGGGGAGCTGTTTTTT. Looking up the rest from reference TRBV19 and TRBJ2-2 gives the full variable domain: DGGITQSPKYLFRKEGQNVTLSCEQNLNHDAMYWYRQDPGQGLRLIYYSQIVNDFQKGDIAEGYSVSREKKESFPLTVTSAQKNPTAFYLCASSIAGINTGELFFGEGSRLTVL.

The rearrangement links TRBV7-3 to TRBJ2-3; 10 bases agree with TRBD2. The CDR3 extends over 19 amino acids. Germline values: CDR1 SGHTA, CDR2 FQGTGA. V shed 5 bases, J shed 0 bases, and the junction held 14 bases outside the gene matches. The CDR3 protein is CASSNNPSGGPLSTDTQYF. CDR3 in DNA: TGTGCCAGCAGCAACAATCCTAGCGGGGGCCCGTTGAGCACAGATACGCAGTATTTT.